The 26 T cell receptor beta chains presented below share a single source sample, sequenced in a study of post-analysis software for immune sequencing data. Tagging with unique molecular identifiers was a feature of the TCR beta cDNA libraries. TCRdb passed the PCR reads through MiXCR, listing each CDR3 protein once. Found here are about 160,000 distinct CDR3 sequences, 30% to 45% of them singletons; the top ten hold 25% to 35%. The source material was blood, sampled after autologous hematopoietic stem cell transplantation. These receptors were obtained from a girl aged 5-17 years with multiple sclerosis.

The chain couples TRBV20-1 to TRBJ2-1; TRBD1 matches 7 bases. The CDR3 loop spans 15 amino acids. V shed 0 bases, J shed 3 bases, and the junction held 5 bases outside the gene matches. The germline CDR1 and CDR2 sequences are DFQATT and SNEGSKA (reference sequence). CDR3 sequence: CSARDTGTDYNEQFF. CDR3 DNA: TGCAGTGCTAGAGATACCGGGACAGACTACAATGAGCAGTTCTTC.

The chain couples TRBV9 to TRBJ2-5, with D perhaps matching TRBD2 (6 bases). The CDR3 has 15 residues. V lost 0 bases to trimming and J lost 2 bases, with 11 bases between them. Germline CDR1 reads SGDLS; CDR2 reads YYNGEE. In DNA form, the CDR3 reads TGTGCCAGCAGCGTAGCTGGCGGGACTCAAGAGACCCAGTACTTC. It translates to CASSVAGGTQETQYF.

The CDR3 DNA follows: TGTGCCAGCAGCGTAGAGGGGCCGGGACTACCACCCACAGATACGCAGTATTTT. The encoded protein is CASSVEGPGLPPTDTQYF. The J gene is TRBJ2-3, the V gene TRBV9; 7 nucleotides line up with TRBD2. After removal of 0 bases from V and 2 bases from J, the junction contained 12 bases not matched to a gene. CDR3 size: 18 residues. Germline assignment: CDR1 SGDLS and CDR2 YYNGEE.

The chain uses TRBV7-4 and TRBJ2-1; either TRBD1 or TRBD2 may fit D (5 bases each). Germline loops: CDR1 SGHVT, CDR2 SQSDAQ. The CDR3 runs to 16 residues. Trimming took off 4 bases at V and 5 bases at J, with 18 bases between the two ends. CDR3 amino acids: CASSSFVRDGDNEQFF. CDR3 in DNA: TGTGCCAGCAGCTCCTTCGTCCGGGACGGAGACAATGAGCAGTTCTTC.

This clonotype appeared many times. The rearrangement links TRBV30 to TRBJ1-6, with 8 bases aligning to TRBD1. CDR1 is GTSNPN and CDR2 is SVGIG in the germline V gene (reference sequence). J lost 7 bases, V lost 2 bases, and 7 bases had no gene match. CDR3 size: 15 residues. The CDR3 reads CAWSRGTGANSPLHF. The CDR3 DNA is TGTGCCTGGAGTAGGGGGACAGGAGCGAATTCACCCCTCCACTTT.

This clonotype has only a few counts. A much larger clone sits a single nucleotide away, making a read error possible. The rearrangement links TRBV29-1 to TRBJ2-7, with D unclear. Trimming cost V 4 bases and J 2 bases, with 9 bases left between them. This CDR3 has 12 amino acids. Germline CDR1 is SQVTM and CDR2 is ANQGSEA. The CDR3 DNA sequence: TGCAGCGTTGGGGCACCCACCTACGAGCAGTACTTC. It codes for CSVGAPTYEQYF.

This chain uses TRBV28 with TRBJ2-1; no firm D call. The germline V gene has CDR1 MDHEN and CDR2 SYDVKM. This CDR3 comprises 14 residues. Trimming removed 3 bases from V and 2 bases from J, with 8 bases in between. The CDR3 region is CASSLGRTYNEQFF. In DNA, the CDR3 is TGTGCCAGCAGTTTGGGCAGGACCTACAATGAGCAGTTCTTC. Variable domain in full (rest from reference TRBV28 and TRBJ2-1): DVKVTQSSRYLVKRTGEKVFLECVQDMDHENMFWYRQDPGLGLRLIYFSYDVKMKEKGDIPEGYSVSREKKERFSLILESASTNQTSMYLCASSLGRTYNEQFFGPGTRLTVL.

The V gene is TRBV7-9, the J gene TRBJ1-1; TRBD1 agrees at 7 bases. CDR1 and CDR2 (germline): SEHNR, FQNEAQ (reference sequence). V dropped 6 bases and J dropped 1; count of bases not matched to a gene: 8. The CDR3 runs to 15 residues. CDR3 loop: CASSNAGGPNTEAFF. DNA for the CDR3: TGTGCCAGCAGTAATGCAGGGGGGCCGAACACTGAAGCTTTCTTT. The variable domain in full, completed from reference TRBV7-9 and TRBJ1-1, reads DTGVSQNPRHKITKRGQNVTFRCDPISEHNRLYWYRQTLGQGPEFLTYFQNEAQLEKSRLLSDRFSAERPKGSFSTLEIQRTEQGDSAMYLCASSNAGGPNTEAFFGQGTRLTVV.

This chain joins TRBV20-1 and TRBJ2-7, with D possibly TRBD2 on 6 matching bases. TRBJ2-5 explains the end of the DNA better; the J call may be wrong. From germline, CDR1 is DFQATT and CDR2 SNEGSKA (reference sequence). This CDR3 has 15 amino acids. CDR3 DNA sequence: TGCAGTGCCAGTACCCTAAGGAGGGGTTGGGAGACCCAGTACTTC. It translates to CSASTLRRGWETQYF.

The CDR3 sequence: CASSLAPAPAHYEQYF. The CDR3 DNA reads TGTGCCAGCAGCTTGGCCCCCGCACCGGCCCACTACGAGCAGTACTTC. This chain joins TRBV5-6 and TRBJ2-7; D uncertain. The CDR3 runs 16 residues. The V gene lost 0 bases and the J gene lost 3 bases, with 16 bases spanning the gap. From germline, CDR1 is SGHDT and CDR2 YYEEEE.

This clonotype was counted a few times. V usage is TRBV24-1 and J usage is TRBJ2-1; TRBD1 might be the D (6 bases). This CDR3 has 17 residues. From germline, CDR1 is KGHDR and CDR2 SFDVKD. Trimming took off 4 bases at V and 0 bases at J, with 15 bases between the two ends. CDR3: CATSDRGGKSSYNEQFF. As DNA, the CDR3 is TGTGCCACCAGTGACCGAGGGGGAAAGAGCTCCTACAATGAGCAGTTCTTC.

The chain is built from TRBV20-1 and TRBJ1-2; 11 nucleotides match TRBD1. The CDR3 has 19 residues. Germline V gives CDR1 DFQATT, CDR2 SNEGSKA (reference sequence). Trimming took 0 bases from V and 2 from J; bases not matched to a gene: 14. CDR3: CSARDKSGRRDRGNYGYTF. CDR3 nucleotides: TGCAGTGCTAGAGATAAAAGCGGTCGCCGGGACAGGGGGAACTATGGCTACACCTTC.

Comments on this clonotype: One base away lies a much larger clone, so this may be a sequencing read error. V gene TRBV27 combines with J gene TRBJ2-7, with 7 bases matching TRBD1. Germline loops: CDR1 MNHEY, CDR2 SMNVEV (reference sequence). The CDR3 extends over 14 amino acids. CDR3 DNA: TGTGCCAACAGTTCACTGGGACAGTCCTACGAGCAGTACTTC. It yields the protein CANSSLGQSYEQYF.

A few counts support this clonotype. The V and J genes are TRBV24-1 and TRBJ2-3; 8 bases line up with TRBD2. The V segment lost 3 bases and the J segment 6 bases; nucleotides outside the gene matches: 4. Germline CDR1 is KGHDR and CDR2 is SFDVKD. This CDR3 is built from 14 residues. The chain's CDR3 is CATSDLAGADTQYF. Written as DNA, the CDR3 is TGTGCCACCAGTGATCTAGCGGGCGCGGATACGCAGTATTTT.

This clonotype was counted between two and nine times. The V gene is TRBV12-3 or TRBV12-4, the J gene TRBJ2-7; unclear D gene. The CDR3 contains 14 residues. Trimming left V 0 bases short and J 3 bases short, with 9 bases between. The CDR3 spells CASSLAGVRYEQYF. The CDR3 region has the DNA TGTGCCAGCAGTTTAGCTGGGGTACGCTACGAGCAGTACTTC.

This clonotype was seen a handful of times. The rearrangement uses TRBV20-1 and TRBJ1-5; possibly TRBD1 for D (6 bases). This CDR3 has 15 residues. Trimming removed 0 bases at V and 6 bases at J, with 15 bases between. The germline V gene encodes CDR1 DFQATT and CDR2 SNEGSKA (reference sequence). CDR3 bases: TGCAGTGCTAGAGATCCGGGGGGCGCGGGTCAGCCCCAGCATTTT. This sequence encodes CSARDPGGAGQPQHF.

V and J are TRBV7-3 and TRBJ2-3, with D perhaps TRBD2 (6 bases). Deletions cut 6 bases from V and 1 base from J, with 11 bases between. There are 14 residues in the CDR3. Germline assignment: CDR1 SGHTA and CDR2 FQGTGA. In nucleotides, the CDR3 is TGTGCCAGCAGTAAGGGCGGGGGCACAGATACGCAGTATTTT. Encoded protein: CASSKGGGTDTQYF.

This clonotype was observed a handful of times. The chain combines TRBV12-3 or TRBV12-4 with TRBJ2-4, with D unclear. The CDR3 spans 12 residues. The ends were cut back, 5 bases at V and 5 bases at J, with 7 bases in the middle. CDR3 in DNA: TGTGCCAGCAGTCCTCAAGAAAACATTCAGTACTTC. Protein product: CASSPQENIQYF.

This sequence joins TRBV12-3 or TRBV12-4 and TRBJ1-1; 8 nucleotides align to TRBD1. The CDR3 is 16 residues long. J gave up 2 bases and V 6 bases, and 11 bases lay outside the gene matches. The chain's CDR3 is CASRPLGQGSNTEAFF. CDR3 nucleotides: TGTGCCAGCAGGCCCCTAGGACAGGGCTCTAACACTGAAGCTTTCTTT.

At least ten counts were recorded for this clonotype. J is TRBJ2-7 and V is TRBV27; D ambiguous. The CDR3 sequence is 11 residues long. Germline CDR1 is MNHEY and CDR2 is SMNVEV (reference sequence). V shed 0 bases and J shed 7 bases, with 4 bases lying between them. CDR3 in DNA: TGTGCCAGCAGTTTATCTGGGGAGCAGTACTTC. Encoded protein: CASSLSGEQYF.

Worth noting for this clonotype: The germline gene is not matched at one end of the junction; a read error may be the cause. This sequence joins TRBV7-6 and TRBJ1-1; D remains unclear. Germline loops: CDR1 SGHVS, CDR2 FNYEAQ. The CDR3 has 13 residues. CDR3 DNA: TGTGCCAGCAGAACATCTAAACACACTGAAACTTTCTTT. Its translation is CASRTSKHTETFF.

The chain joins TRBV4-3 to TRBJ2-4; D is undetermined. CDR3 length: 13 amino acids. Germline CDR1 and CDR2: LGHNA and YSLEER. Trimming took 5 bases from V and 7 from J, leaving 12 bases between them. Here the CDR3 DNA reads TGCGCCAGCAGCGAGGCAATTCGGAACATTCAGTACTTC. Translated, it gives CASSEAIRNIQYF.

The chain couples TRBV12-3 or TRBV12-4 to TRBJ2-1, with 11 bases that match TRBD2. The CDR3 sequence is 15 residues long. Trimming removed 4 bases from V and 7 bases from J; junction bases left unmatched: 6. CDR3 bases: TGTGCCAGCAGTTCAATACTAGCGGGAGAGAATGAGCAGTTCTTC. Protein: CASSSILAGENEQFF.

This rearrangement joins TRBV20-1 to TRBJ2-5, with 8 nucleotides matching TRBD1. The length of the CDR3 is 15 residues. V dropped 3 bases and J dropped 2; count of bases not matched to a gene: 8. Germline V gives CDR1 DFQATT, CDR2 SNEGSKA (reference sequence). The CDR3 DNA is TGCAGTGCTAGCCGATCGGGGACAGGTCAAGAGACCCAGTACTTC. This translates into CSASRSGTGQETQYF.

This clonotype was seen more than once but under ten times. The V gene is TRBV3-1, the J gene TRBJ2-1; D uncertain. Germline V lookup: CDR1 LGHDT, CDR2 YNNKEL (reference sequence). V gave up 0 bases and J gave up 8 bases, with 11 bases separating them. This CDR3 region has 14 residues. In DNA, the CDR3 is TGTGCCAGCAGCCAAGAGTTAGTGGCATATGAGCAGTTCTTC. Its translation: CASSQELVAYEQFF.

The chain recombines TRBV20-1 with TRBJ2-7, with a possible D match to TRBD2 (7 bases). CDR1 is DFQATT and CDR2 is SNEGSKA in the germline V gene (reference sequence). With 1 base removed from V and 4 bases from J, the gap between germline ends came to 14 bases. This CDR3 comprises 14 residues. Here the CDR3 reads CSARGGGRGYEQYF. In nucleotides, the CDR3 is TGCAGTGCTAGAGGTGGAGGGAGGGGGTACGAGCAGTACTTC.